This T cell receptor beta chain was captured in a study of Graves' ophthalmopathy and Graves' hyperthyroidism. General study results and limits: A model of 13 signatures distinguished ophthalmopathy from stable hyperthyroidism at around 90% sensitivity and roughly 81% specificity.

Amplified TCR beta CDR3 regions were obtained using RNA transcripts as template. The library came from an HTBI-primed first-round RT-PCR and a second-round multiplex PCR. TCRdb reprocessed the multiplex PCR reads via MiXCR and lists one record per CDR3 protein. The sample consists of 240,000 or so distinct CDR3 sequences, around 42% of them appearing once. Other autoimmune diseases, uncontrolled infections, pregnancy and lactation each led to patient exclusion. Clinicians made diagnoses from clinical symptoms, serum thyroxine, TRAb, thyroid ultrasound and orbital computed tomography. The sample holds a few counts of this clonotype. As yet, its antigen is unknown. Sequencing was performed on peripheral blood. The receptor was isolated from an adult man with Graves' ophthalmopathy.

The CDR3 reads CASSHGSRDTIYF. DNA for the CDR3: TGTGCCAGCAGTCATGGTTCTAGGGACACCATATATTTT. The chain is built from TRBV7-9 and TRBJ1-3; D gene uncertain. V shed 6 bases and J shed 8 bases, with 14 bases lying between them. The CDR3 has 13 amino acids. Germline CDR1 SEHNR, CDR2 FQNEAQ (reference sequence).